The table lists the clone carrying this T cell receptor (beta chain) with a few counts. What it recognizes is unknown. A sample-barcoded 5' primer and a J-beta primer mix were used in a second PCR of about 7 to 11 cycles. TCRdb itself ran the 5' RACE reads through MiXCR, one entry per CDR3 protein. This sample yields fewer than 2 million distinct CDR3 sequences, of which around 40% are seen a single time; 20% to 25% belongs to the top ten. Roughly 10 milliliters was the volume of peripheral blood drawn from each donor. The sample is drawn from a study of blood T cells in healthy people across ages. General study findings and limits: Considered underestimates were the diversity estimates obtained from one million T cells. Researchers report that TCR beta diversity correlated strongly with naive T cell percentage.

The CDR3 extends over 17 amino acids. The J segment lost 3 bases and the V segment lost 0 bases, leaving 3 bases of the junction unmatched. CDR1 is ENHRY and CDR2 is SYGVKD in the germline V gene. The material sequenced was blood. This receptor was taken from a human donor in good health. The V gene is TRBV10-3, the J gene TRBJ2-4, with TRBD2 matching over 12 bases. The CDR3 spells CAISESTSGGNKNIQYF. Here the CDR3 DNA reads TGTGCCATCAGTGAGTCGACTAGCGGGGGTAACAAAAACATTCAGTACTTC.